This TCR beta chain was sequenced for a study of shared clonotypes between healthy human individuals. Overall study context: The study enrolled a couple of women and three men aged 18 to 49.

Free of recent acute infections or vaccinations, the donors were healthy HIV-negative adults. Adults of Caucasian background living in Nashville, Tennessee made up all donors. Approximately 300 ng DNA, roughly 28,000 T cell genomes, went into unsorted PBMC replicate PCRs. Libraries were prepared by immunoSEQ multiplex PCR; TCRdb keeps only in-frame clonotypes and omits some of them. Found here are some 530,000 clones, 81% of them singletons; the top ten hold approximately 12%. The trim removed 5 bases at V and 2 bases at J, leaving 12 bases unmatched. Germline loops: CDR1 MDHEN, CDR2 SYDVKM. This CDR3 is 17 amino acids long.

Material for sequencing was PBMCs. V and J are TRBV28 and TRBJ2-3; TRBD2 matches 8 bases. The receptor was isolated from a woman aged 35 to 49 in good health. Some clones in this sample may be carry-over from other donors' samples. CDR3 bases: TGTGCCAGCAGTCCTCACGGGGGTAGCGGGAACACAGATACGCAGTATTTT. This codes for CASSPHGGSGNTDTQYF.